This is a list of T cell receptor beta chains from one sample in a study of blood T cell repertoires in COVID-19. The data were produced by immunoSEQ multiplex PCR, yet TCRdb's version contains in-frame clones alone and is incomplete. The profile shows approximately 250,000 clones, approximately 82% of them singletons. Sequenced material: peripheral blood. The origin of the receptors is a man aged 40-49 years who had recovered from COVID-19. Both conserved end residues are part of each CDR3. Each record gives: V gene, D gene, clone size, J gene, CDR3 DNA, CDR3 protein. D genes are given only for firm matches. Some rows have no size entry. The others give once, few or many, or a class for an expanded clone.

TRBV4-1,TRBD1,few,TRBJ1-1,TGCGCCAGCAGCCAACTTGGGACAGGGCACACTGAAGCTTTCTTT,CASSQLGTGHTEAFF
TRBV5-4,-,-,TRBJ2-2,TGTGCCAGCAGCTTGGATCGGAGCGGGGAGCTGTTTTTT,CASSLDRSGELFF
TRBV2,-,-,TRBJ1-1,TGTGCCAGCAGTTCTGATGCGGACACTGAAGCTTTCTTT,CASSSDADTEAFF
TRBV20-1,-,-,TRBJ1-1,TGCAGTGCCGAAGGGGACACTGAAGCTTTCTTT,CSAEGDTEAFF
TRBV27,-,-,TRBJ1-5,TGTGCCAGCAGCCTAGGTCCCAGTCAGCCCCAGCATTTT,CASSLGPSQPQHF
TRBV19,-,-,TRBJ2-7,TGTGCCAGTAGTATCTTTCTAGCGCAATCCTACGAGCAGTACTTC,CASSIFLAQSYEQYF
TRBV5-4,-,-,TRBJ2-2,TGTGCCAGCAGTCGAGGGGGTGGCACCTCCAACACCGGGGAGCTGTTTTTT,CASSRGGGTSNTGELFF
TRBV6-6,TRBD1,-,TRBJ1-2,TGTGCCAGCAACCTCGGGACAGACTATGGCTACACCTTC,CASNLGTDYGYTF
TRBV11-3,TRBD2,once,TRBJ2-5,TGTGCCAGCAGCTTAGATACGGGGGGAGGAAAACAAGAGACCCAGTACTTC,CASSLDTGGGKQETQYF
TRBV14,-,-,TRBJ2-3,TGTGCCAGCAGCCAGGAGGATTGGGCGTGGGATACGCAGTATTTT,CASSQEDWAWDTQYF
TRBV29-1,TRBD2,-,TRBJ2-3,TGCAGCGCTGCTTTGAGTGCTAGCGGGAGTGGAACAGATACGCAGTATTTT,CSAALSASGSGTDTQYF
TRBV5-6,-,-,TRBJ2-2,TGTGCCAGCAGCCCCGGGATCCGCCCCCTGTCCGGGGAGCTGTTTTTT,CASSPGIRPLSGELFF
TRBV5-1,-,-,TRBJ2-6,TGCGCCAGTGCTACAGCCTCCTCTGGGGCCAACGTCCTGACTTTC,CASATASSGANVLTF
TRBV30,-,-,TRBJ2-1,TGTGCCTGGAGTGAAGCTGGTTCCTACCAGTTCTTC,CAWSEAGSYQFF
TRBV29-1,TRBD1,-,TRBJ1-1,TGCAGCGTTGATCAGACAGGGGCGAACACTGAAGCTTTCTTT,CSVDQTGANTEAFF
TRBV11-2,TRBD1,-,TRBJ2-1,TGTGCCAGCAGCTTGATATACAGGGGGGAATACAATGAGCAGTTCTTC,CASSLIYRGEYNEQFF
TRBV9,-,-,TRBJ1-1,TGTGCCAGCAGCGCCCTGGGGGGTAACACTGAAGCTTTCTTT,CASSALGGNTEAFF
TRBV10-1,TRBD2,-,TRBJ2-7,TGCGCCAGCAGTGAGTCGCGGGAGGGAAACGAGCAGTACTTC,CASSESREGNEQYF
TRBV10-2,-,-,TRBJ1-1,TGCGCCAGCATCCAGGGGCTTGGCACTGAAGCTTTCTTT,CASIQGLGTEAFF
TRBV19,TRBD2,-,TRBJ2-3,TGTGCCAGTAGTATTAAACCCGGGACTAGCAGGCACACAGATACGCAGTATTTT,CASSIKPGTSRHTDTQYF
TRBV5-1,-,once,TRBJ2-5,TGCGCCAGCAGCCCACTCGGCCAAGAGACCCAGTACTTC,CASSPLGQETQYF
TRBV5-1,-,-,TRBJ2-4,TGCGCCAGCAGCTTGGACACAAAAAACATTCAGTACTTC,CASSLDTKNIQYF
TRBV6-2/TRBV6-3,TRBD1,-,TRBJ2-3,TGTGCCAGCAGCCAAGGCCCCCAAGGGGGCCTGACAGATACGCAGTATTTT,CASSQGPQGGLTDTQYF
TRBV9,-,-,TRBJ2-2,TGTGCCAGCAGCGTAGTTGTAGATTCCGGGGAGCTGTTTTTT,CASSVVVDSGELFF